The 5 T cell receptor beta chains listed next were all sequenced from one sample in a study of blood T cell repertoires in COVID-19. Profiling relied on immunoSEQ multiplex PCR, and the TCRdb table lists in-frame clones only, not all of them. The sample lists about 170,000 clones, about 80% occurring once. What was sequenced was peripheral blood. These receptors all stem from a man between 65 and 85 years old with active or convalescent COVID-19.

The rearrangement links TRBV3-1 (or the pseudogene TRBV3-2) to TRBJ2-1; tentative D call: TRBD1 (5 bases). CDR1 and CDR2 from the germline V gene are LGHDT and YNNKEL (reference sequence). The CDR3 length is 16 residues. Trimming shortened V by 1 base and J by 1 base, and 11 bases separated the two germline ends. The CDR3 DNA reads TGTGCCAGCAGCCAAGGCAGGGTGGGTTCCTACAATGAGCAGTTCTTC. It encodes CASSQGRVGSYNEQFF.

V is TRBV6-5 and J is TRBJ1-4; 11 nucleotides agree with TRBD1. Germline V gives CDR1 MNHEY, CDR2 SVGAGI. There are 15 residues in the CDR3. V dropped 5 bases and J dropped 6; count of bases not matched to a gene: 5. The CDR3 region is CASSHGDRGDEKLFF. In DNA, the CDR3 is TGTGCCAGCAGTCACGGGGACAGGGGGGATGAAAAACTGTTTTTT.

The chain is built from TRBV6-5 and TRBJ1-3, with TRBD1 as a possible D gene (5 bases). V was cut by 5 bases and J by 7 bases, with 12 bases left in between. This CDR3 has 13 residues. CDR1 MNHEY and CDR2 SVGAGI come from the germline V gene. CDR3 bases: TGTGCCAGCAGTCCTCCGGGACTCAACACCATATATTTT. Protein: CASSPPGLNTIYF.

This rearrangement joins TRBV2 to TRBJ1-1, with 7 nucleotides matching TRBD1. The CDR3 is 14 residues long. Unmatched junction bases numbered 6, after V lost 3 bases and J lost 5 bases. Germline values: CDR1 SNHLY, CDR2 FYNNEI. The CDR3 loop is CASSDLGGRTEAFF. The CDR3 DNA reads TGTGCCAGCAGTGATCTAGGGGGCCGAACTGAAGCTTTCTTT.

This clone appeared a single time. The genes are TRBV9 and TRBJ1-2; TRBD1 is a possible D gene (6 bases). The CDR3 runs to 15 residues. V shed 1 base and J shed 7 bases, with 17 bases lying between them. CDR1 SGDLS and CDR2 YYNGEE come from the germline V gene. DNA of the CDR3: TGTGCCAGCAGCGTACCATGGGGGGGGCACGGTGGCTACACCTTC. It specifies CASSVPWGGHGGYTF.